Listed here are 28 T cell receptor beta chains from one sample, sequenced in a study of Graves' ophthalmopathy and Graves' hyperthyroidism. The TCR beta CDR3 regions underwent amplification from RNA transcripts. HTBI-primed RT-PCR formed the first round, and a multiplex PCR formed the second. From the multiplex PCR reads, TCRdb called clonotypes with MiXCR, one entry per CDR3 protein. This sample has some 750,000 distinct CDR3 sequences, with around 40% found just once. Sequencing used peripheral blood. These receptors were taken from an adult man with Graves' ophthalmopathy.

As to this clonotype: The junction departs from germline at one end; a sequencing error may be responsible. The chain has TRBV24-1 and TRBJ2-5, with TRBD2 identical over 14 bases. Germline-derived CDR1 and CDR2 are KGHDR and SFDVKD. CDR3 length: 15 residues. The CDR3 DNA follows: TGTGCCAGCAGTGAAGGGACTAGCGGGAGAGAGACCCAGTACTTC. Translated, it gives CASSEGTSGRETQYF.

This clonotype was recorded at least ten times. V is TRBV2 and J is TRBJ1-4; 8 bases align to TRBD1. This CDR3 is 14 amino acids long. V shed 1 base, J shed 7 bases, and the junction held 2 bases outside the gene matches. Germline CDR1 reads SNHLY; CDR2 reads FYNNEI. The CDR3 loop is CASSEGTGREKLFF. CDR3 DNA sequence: TGTGCCAGCAGTGAAGGGACAGGGCGTGAAAAACTGTTTTTT.

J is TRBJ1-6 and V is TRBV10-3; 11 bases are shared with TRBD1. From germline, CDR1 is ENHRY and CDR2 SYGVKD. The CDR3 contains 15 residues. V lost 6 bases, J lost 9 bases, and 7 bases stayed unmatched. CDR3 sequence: CAIRGTGGIGSPLHF. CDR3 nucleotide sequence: TGTGCCATCAGGGGGACAGGGGGTATAGGTTCACCCCTCCACTTT.

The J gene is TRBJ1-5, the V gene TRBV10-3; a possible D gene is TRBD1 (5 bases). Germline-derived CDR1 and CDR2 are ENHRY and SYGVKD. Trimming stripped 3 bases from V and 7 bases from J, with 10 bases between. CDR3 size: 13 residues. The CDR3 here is CAISEAQVQPQHF. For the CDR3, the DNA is TGTGCCATCAGTGAAGCACAGGTGCAGCCCCAGCATTTT.

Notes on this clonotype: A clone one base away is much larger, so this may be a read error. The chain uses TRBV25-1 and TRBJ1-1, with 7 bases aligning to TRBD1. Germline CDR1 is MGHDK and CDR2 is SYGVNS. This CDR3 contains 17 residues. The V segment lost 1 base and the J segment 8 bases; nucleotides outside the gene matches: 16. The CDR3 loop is CASSEFRQGSRSPEAFF. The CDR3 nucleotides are TGTGCCAGCAGTGAATTCAGACAGGGAAGCCGGAGTCCGGAAGCTTTCTTT.

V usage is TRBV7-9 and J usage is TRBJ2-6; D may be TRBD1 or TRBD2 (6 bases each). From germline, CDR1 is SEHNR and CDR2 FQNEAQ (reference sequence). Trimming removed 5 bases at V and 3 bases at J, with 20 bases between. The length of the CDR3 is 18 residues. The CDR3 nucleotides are TGTGCCAGCAGCACCCACCGTGGGGGGCCGGTTGGGGCCAACGTCCTGACTTTC. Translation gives CASSTHRGGPVGANVLTF.

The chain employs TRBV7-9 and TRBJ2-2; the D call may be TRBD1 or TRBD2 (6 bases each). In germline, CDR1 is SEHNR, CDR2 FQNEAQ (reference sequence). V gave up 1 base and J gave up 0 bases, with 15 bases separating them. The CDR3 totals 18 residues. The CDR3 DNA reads TGTGCCAGCAGCTTAGGTTTAGGGGGGCCGACGAACACCGGGGAGCTGTTTTTT. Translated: CASSLGLGGPTNTGELFF.

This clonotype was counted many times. CDR3: CASSLYTTREQYF. In nucleotides, the CDR3 is TGTGCCAGCAGCTTGTACACAACACGCGAGCAGTACTTC. This chain uses TRBV5-4 with TRBJ2-7; D remains ambiguous. The CDR3 consists of 13 residues. Germline CDR1 is SGHNT and CDR2 is YYREEE (reference sequence). Trimming pared 1 base from V and 6 bases from J, leaving 11 bases between.

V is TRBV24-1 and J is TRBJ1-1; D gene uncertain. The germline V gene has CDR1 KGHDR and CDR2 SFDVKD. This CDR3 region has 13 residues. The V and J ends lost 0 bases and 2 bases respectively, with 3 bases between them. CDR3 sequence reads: CATSDLGNTEAFF. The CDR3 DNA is TGTGCCACCAGTGATTTGGGCAACACTGAAGCTTTCTTT.

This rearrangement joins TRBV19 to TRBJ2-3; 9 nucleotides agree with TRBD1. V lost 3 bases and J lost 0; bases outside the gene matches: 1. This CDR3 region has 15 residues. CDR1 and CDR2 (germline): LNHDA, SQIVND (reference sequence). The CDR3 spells CASSMDRGSTDTQYF. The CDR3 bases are TGTGCCAGTAGTATGGACAGGGGTAGCACAGATACGCAGTATTTT.

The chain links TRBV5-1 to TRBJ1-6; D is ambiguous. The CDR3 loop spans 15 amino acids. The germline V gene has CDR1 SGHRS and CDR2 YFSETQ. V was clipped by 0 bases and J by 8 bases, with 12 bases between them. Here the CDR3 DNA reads TGCGCCAGCAGCTTGGTGGTGGGGAGCGATTCACCCCTCCACTTT. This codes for CASSLVVGSDSPLHF.

The CDR3 reads CASSELVRAFF. In DNA, the CDR3 is TGTGCCAGCAGTGAGTTGGTCAGAGCTTTCTTT. This rearrangement joins TRBV6-6 to TRBJ1-1; D is uncertain. The CDR3 sequence is 11 residues long. Germline V lookup: CDR1 MNHNY, CDR2 SVGAGI (reference sequence). V gave up 5 bases and J gave up 10 bases, with 11 bases separating them.

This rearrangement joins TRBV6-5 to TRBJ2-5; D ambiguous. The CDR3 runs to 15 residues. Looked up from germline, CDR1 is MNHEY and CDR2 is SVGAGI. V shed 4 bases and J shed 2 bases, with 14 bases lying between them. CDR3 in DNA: TGTGCCAGCAGTTTTGGCAGGATGGCGCAAGAGACCCAGTACTTC. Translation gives CASSFGRMAQETQYF.

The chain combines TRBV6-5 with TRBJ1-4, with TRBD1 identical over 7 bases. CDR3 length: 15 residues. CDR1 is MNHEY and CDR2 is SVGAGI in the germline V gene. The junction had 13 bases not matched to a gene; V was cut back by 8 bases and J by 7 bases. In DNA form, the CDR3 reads TGTGCCAGCCTTCAGGACAGGACCGACACTGAAAAACTGTTTTTT. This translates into CASLQDRTDTEKLFF.

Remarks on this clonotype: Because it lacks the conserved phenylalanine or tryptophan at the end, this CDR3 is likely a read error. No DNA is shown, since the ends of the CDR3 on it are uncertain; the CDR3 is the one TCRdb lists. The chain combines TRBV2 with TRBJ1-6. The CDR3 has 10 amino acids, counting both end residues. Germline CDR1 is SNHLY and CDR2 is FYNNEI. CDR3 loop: CASKEAGLAG.

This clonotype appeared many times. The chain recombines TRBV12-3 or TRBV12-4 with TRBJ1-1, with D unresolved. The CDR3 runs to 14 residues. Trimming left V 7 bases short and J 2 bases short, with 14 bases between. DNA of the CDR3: TGTGCCAGCACCCCTGGTCACAGCAACACTGAAGCTTTCTTT. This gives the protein CASTPGHSNTEAFF.

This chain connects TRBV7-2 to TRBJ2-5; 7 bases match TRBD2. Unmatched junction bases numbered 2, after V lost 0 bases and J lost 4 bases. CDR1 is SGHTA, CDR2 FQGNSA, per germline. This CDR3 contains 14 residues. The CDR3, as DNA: TGTGCCAGCAGCTTAGCGGGAGGGGTAGAGACCCAGTACTTC. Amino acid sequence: CASSLAGGVETQYF.

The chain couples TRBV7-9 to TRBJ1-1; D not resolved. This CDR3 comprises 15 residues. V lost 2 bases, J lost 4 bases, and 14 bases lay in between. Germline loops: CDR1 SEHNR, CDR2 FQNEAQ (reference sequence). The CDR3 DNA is TGTGCCAGCAGCTTAAGTGGGCCTGGACGCACTGAAGCTTTCTTT. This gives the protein CASSLSGPGRTEAFF.

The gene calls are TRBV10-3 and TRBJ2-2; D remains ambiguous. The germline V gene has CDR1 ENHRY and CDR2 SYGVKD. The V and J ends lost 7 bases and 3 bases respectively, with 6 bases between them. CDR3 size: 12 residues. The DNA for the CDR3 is TGTGCCATCACAGAGTACACCGGGGAGCTGTTTTTT. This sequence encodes CAITEYTGELFF.

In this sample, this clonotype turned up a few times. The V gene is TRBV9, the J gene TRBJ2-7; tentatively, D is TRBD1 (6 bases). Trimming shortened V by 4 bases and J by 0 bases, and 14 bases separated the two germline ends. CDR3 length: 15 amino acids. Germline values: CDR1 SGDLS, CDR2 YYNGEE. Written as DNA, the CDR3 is TGTGCCAGCAGCCCAGGGGTCGGAAACTCCTACGAGCAGTACTTC. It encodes CASSPGVGNSYEQYF.

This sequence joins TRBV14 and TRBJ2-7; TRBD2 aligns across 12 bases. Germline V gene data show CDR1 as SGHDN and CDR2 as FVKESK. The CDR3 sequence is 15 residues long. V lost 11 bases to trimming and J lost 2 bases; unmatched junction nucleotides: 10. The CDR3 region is CAWSGLAGRTYEQYF. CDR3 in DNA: TGTGCCTGGAGTGGACTAGCGGGAAGGACCTACGAGCAGTACTTC.

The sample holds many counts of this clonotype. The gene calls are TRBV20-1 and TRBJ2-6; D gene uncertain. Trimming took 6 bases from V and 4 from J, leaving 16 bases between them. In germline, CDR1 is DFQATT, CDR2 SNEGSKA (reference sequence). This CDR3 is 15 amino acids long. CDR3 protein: CSAPPNGNGANVLTF. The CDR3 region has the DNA TGCAGTGCCCCGCCTAATGGGAACGGGGCCAACGTCCTGACTTTC.

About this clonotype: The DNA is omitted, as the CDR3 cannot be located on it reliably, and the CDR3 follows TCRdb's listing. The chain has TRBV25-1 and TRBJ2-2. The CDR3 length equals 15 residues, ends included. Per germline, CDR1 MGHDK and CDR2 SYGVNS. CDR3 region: CASSTTLGTTGELFF.

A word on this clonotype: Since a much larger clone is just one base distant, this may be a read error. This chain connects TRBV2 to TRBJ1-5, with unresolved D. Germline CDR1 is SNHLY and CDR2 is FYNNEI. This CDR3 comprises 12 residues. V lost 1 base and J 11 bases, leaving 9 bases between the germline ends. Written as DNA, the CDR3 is TGTGCCAGCAGTGAAGTGGGCCCCTCCCAGCATTTT. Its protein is CASSEVGPSQHF.

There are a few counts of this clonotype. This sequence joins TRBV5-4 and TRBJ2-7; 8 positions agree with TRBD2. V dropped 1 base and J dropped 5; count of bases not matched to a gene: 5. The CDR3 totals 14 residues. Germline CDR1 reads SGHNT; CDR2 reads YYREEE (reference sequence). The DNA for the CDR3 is TGTGCCAGCAGCTTGATCGGGGGGGGCCACGAGCAGTACTTC. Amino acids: CASSLIGGGHEQYF. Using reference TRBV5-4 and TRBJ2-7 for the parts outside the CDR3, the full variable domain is ETGVTQSPTHLIKTRGQQVTLRCSSQSGHNTVSWYQQALGQGPQFIFQYYREEENGRGNFPPRFSGLQFPNYSSELNVNALELDDSALYLCASSLIGGGHEQYFGPGTRLTVT.

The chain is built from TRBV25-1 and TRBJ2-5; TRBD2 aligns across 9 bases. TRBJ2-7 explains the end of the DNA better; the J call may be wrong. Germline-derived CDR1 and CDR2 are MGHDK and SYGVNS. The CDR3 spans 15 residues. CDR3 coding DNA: TGTGCCAGCCAAGATGGTAGCGGGAGTTTCTACGAGCAGTACTTC. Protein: CASQDGSGSFYEQYF.

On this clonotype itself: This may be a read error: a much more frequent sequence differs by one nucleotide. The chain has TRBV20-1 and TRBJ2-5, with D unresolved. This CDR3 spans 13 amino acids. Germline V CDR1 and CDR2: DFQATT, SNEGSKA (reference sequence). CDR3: CSVRETNQETQYF. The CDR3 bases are TGCAGTGTTAGAGAGACAAACCAAGAGACCCAGTACTTC.

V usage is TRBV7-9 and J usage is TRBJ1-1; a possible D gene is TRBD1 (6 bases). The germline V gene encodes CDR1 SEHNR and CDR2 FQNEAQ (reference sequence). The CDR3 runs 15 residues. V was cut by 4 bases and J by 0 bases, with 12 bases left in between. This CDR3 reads CASSSYRALNTEAFF. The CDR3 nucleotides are TGTGCCAGCAGCTCATACAGGGCGCTGAACACTGAAGCTTTCTTT. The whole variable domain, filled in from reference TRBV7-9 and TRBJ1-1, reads DTGVSQNPRHKITKRGQNVTFRCDPISEHNRLYWYRQTLGQGPEFLTYFQNEAQLEKSRLLSDRFSAERPKGSFSTLEIQRTEQGDSAMYLCASSSYRALNTEAFFGQGTRLTVV.